The clone carrying this T cell receptor beta chain was counted only a few times. Its antigen is as yet unknown. This sample stems from a study of OX40 agonist ivuxolimab in advanced cancers. Study-wide background: Those enrolled were about 80% male, with a mean age of approximately 60 years and ages from roughly 20 to 85. Findings of the study overall: The authors did not determine the antigen specificity of the expanded peripheral T cells.

Produced via immunoSEQ multiplex PCR; TCRdb's table is partial and in-frame only. The sample lists roughly 60,000 clones, about 86% occurring once. V shed 2 bases and J shed 2 bases, with 13 bases lying between them. The germline V gene has CDR1 GTSNPN and CDR2 SVGIG (reference sequence). The CDR3 loop spans 15 amino acids. This TCR derives from an adult with an advanced solid tumor such as melanoma, head and neck, liver or kidney cancer. The J gene is TRBJ1-3, the V gene TRBV30; D not resolved. The source material was CD4+ or CD8+ T cells sorted from blood, sampled in a trial of the OX40 agonist ivuxolimab. This chain's CDR3 is CAWSLGRTPGNTIYF. The CDR3, as DNA: TGTGCCTGGAGTTTGGGGAGGACTCCTGGAAACACCATATATTTT.